Listed below are T cell receptor beta chains from one sample, sequenced in a study of graft-versus-host responses after intestinal transplantation. Sequencing used immunoSEQ multiplex PCR; TCRdb keeps in-frame clones, though not all of them. The sample holds roughly 51,000 clones, roughly nine tenths seen once. These receptors' antigens are unknown. Sequenced material: unstimulated CD4+ T cells sorted from spleen or lymph node cells, taken before transplant. The receptors were sampled from a human donor who was the organ donor for an intestinal transplant. The CDR3 runs from the conserved cysteine through the conserved F or W. The D gene is left open where the match is weak. The size of a clone is reported for some rows only, either as once, few or many, or as a class for expanded clones.

TGCAGCGTTCTATCCCCAAAACAGGGGGTCCAAGAGACCCAGTACTTC,CSVLSPKQGVQETQYF,TRBV29-1,TRBJ2-5,TRBD1,.
TGTGCCAGCAGTAGCCCCGGGACTTCGGACTATGGCTACACCTTC,CASSSPGTSDYGYTF,TRBV6-1,TRBJ1-2,.,.
TGCAGCGCCATGGGCCCCGAGGGGGGGTACTATGGCTACACCTTC,CSAMGPEGGYYGYTF,TRBV29-1,TRBJ1-2,.,few
TGTGCCAGCAGTTACTCGAAGGGTTTGGGGGGTAATCACAATCAGCCCCAGCATTTT,CASSYSKGLGGNHNQPQHF,TRBV6-8,TRBJ1-5,.,.
TGTGCTAGTGGTTTGCCCATGACTGACAGTCACGGAGAGACCCAGTACTTC,CASGLPMTDSHGETQYF,TRBV12-5,TRBJ2-5,.,.
TGCGCCAGCAGCCATACTTATAGAGCGAACGGAGATACGCAGTATTTT,CASSHTYRANGDTQYF,TRBV4-1,TRBJ2-3,.,once
TGTGCCAGCAGCCGGGACAGGGCAGGAAACACCATATATTTT,CASSRDRAGNTIYF,TRBV28,TRBJ1-3,TRBD1,.
TGCGCCAGCAGCTTAAAGGGACTAGCGGGAGGCCACAATGAGCAGTTCTTC,CASSLKGLAGGHNEQFF,TRBV5-1,TRBJ2-1,TRBD2,.
TGTGCCAGCAGTTTAGGGACTAGCGGCTACAATGAGCAGTTCTTC,CASSLGTSGYNEQFF,TRBV28,TRBJ2-1,TRBD2,.
TGTGCCAGCAGCCAAGCGGCAGGTGGGCAGGGGTCCTACGAGCAGTACTTC,CASSQAAGGQGSYEQYF,TRBV4-2,TRBJ2-7,.,.
TGTGCCAGCATCGGGGCTAGCGGGAGGGAGAGCTCCTACAATGAGCAGTTCTTC,CASIGASGRESSYNEQFF,TRBV2,TRBJ2-1,TRBD2,once
TGTGCCAGCAGGCCCACCGGGGGTCCTAATCAGCCCCAGCATTTT,CASRPTGGPNQPQHF,TRBV28,TRBJ1-5,.,.
TGCGCCAGCGGGCGGACAGGAATGAACACTGAAGCTTTCTTT,CASGRTGMNTEAFF,TRBV5-1,TRBJ1-1,TRBD1,once
TGTGCCAGGATACAGGGTAATCAGCCCCAGCATTTT,CARIQGNQPQHF,TRBV6-5,TRBJ1-5,.,once
TGTGCCAGCAGCCGCCCTCCGGCGGCAGATACGCAGTATTTT,CASSRPPAADTQYF,TRBV21-1,TRBJ2-3,.,.
TGTGCCAGCAGAGTAGCGGGCAACTCCTACAATGAGCAGTTCTTC,CASRVAGNSYNEQFF,TRBV11-2,TRBJ2-1,TRBD2,once
TGTGCCAGTAGTATATTGGGCATGAAAGGTAGCAATCAGCCCCAGCATTTT,CASSILGMKGSNQPQHF,TRBV19,TRBJ1-5,.,.